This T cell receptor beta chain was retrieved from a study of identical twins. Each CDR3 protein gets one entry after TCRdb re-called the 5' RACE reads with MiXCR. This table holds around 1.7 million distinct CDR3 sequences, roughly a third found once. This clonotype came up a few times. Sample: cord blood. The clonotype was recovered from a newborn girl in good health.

The CDR3 loop reads CASSPLLAGTYEQYF. As DNA, the CDR3 is TGTGCCAGCAGCCCCCTCCTTGCAGGTACCTACGAGCAGTACTTC. The chain joins TRBV6-2 or TRBV6-3 to TRBJ2-7, with unresolved D. CDR3 size: 15 residues. Germline CDR1 is MNHEY and CDR2 is SVGEGT. Trimming stripped 6 bases from V and 2 bases from J, with 17 bases between.